The present T cell receptor (beta chain) was sequenced within a study of regulatory T cells in long-lasting Graves disease listed by TCRdb under 2021. Turning to the overall study: Patients with newly diagnosed Graves' disease had been on antithyroid drugs for under 3 months. Persistent Graves' disease patients were compared with newly diagnosed Graves' disease patients by peripheral blood TCR sequencing and RNA sequencing. A total of 35 or so samples underwent TCR sequencing: some 13 from persistent and about 20 from newly diagnosed Graves' disease patients. The study was conducted in China and was registered as a clinical trial.

V has 5 bases trimmed and J has 0 bases trimmed; junction bases matching no gene number 6. Spanning cysteine to phenylalanine, the CDR3 consists of 14 amino acids. The retained sequence is limited to the CDR3, 42 bases, with the frame set at the first base. CDR1 DFQATT and CDR2 SNEGSKA are derived from the germline V gene (reference sequence). The sample holds many counts of this clonotype. Its antigen remains undetermined. There are no base qualities to consult, and no much larger clone falls within one base. The sample's time point label, decoded: newly diagnosed GD, antithyroid drugs for less than 3 months. RNA was extracted from PBMCs in TRIzol for both TCR sequencing and RNA sequencing. The diagnosis of Graves' disease was made according to American Thyroid Association guidelines. Patients for the study were recruited at an endocrinology department in Xi'an, China. Each patient gave 7.5 to 10 milliliters of peripheral blood, collected in an EDTA anticoagulant tube. Ficoll Paque Plus density gradient separation was used to isolate PBMCs, and no further T cell sorting was done. An Agilent 2100 Bioanalyzer and agarose gel were used to check RNA quality, while a NanoDrop 2000 measured RNA concentration.

Libraries came from multiplex PCR. The sequencing machine was an Illumina HiSeq 4000. iRepertoire HTBI primers and Arm-PCR amplification of CDR3 regions were used to construct TCR beta libraries. Before sequencing, the PCR products went through gel purification. In the source study's methods: Gene usage analysis of CDR3 amino acid clonotypes relied on the approximately 62 TRBV and more than twelve TRBJ segments identified across samples. Filtered high-quality paired reads were merged into contigs using COPE and FqMerger. Contigs were aligned with BLAST to IMGT TRBV, TRBD and TRBJ reference genes, and CDR3 was defined per IMGT. Highly expanded clones were defined as clonotypes with a frequency above 0.1%. Shannon entropy was used to measure repertoire diversity, and the Gini coefficient was used to measure V-J evenness. Clonotypes shared by more than one individual were considered public. The public reads were quality trimmed at Q25 with fastp and then assembled into clones with MiXCR by TCRdb, keeping productive beta chains. Here each entry gathers all rows of one CDR3 protein and keeps the most common genes and DNA. These V and J calls derive from TCRdb rather than the authors' analysis. The sample table lists under 500,000 distinct CDR3 sequences, 15% to 20% of them with a count of one. The ten biggest clones cover around 10% of the sample.

Results the study describes overall, beyond this receptor: More public clonotypes were shared among persistent patients (about 2,800) than among newly diagnosed patients (roughly 1,000). Preferential use of TRBV28, TRBJ1-2 and TRBJ2-5 was observed in persistent disease, whereas TRBV20-1 and TRBJ2-1 were favored in newly diagnosed disease. Lower TCR Shannon entropy and fewer highly expanded clones were observed in persistent Graves' disease patients than in newly diagnosed patients, which suggested clonal expansion. Because the primary lesion, thyroid tissue, could not be accessed, the study looked at peripheral blood alone. The authors noted that the small sample size was a limitation that may lower accuracy. Only the TCR beta chain was sequenced and analyzed.

The same specimen was also included in a second study, on T cells in Graves' hyperthyroidism and ophthalmopathy. The other study reports the following: Graves' hyperthyroidism was defined as stable when no progression to ophthalmopathy occurred over 18 months of follow-up. Hyperthyroidism patients were newly diagnosed, had a disease duration of under 2 months, and were aged 18 to 65 years. The study excluded patients with uncontrolled infections, other autoimmune diseases, pregnancy or lactation. Diagnoses relied on clinical symptoms, serum thyroxine and TRAb, thyroid ultrasound and orbital computed tomography. The TCR CDR3 was subjected to a first round of RT-PCR using the HTBI primer set and the Qiagen OneStep RT-PCR kit. Most expanded thyroid clonotypes (frequency above 0.001) were also found in blood, which suggests that blood repertoires may mirror thyroid immune responses. Ophthalmopathy was separated from stable hyperthyroidism by a 13 V-J signature model, with approximately 89% sensitivity and roughly 81% specificity obtained in cross-validation and 80%/75% obtained in testing. In validation, the model predicted progression to ophthalmopathy a median of approximately 6.6 months before onset, with 65% to 71% sensitivity and about 72% specificity. A discovery cohort of fewer than 110 patients, 43 with Graves' ophthalmopathy and over 55 with stable Graves' hyperthyroidism, was used to find distinguishing TCR V-J signatures. Whether ophthalmopathy could be predicted prospectively was tested in an independent validation cohort made up of fewer than 20 hyperthyroidism patients plus 17 patients who later progressed to ophthalmopathy. The 90 to 100 discovery patients were randomly split 7:3 into training and test sets. The study also compared thyroid tissue and blood T-cell repertoires from 6 or 7 Graves' hyperthyroidism patients. After blood sampling, hyperthyroidism patients were treated with methimazole at a starting dose of 30 mg daily, and ophthalmopathy patients were treated with high-dose intravenous methylprednisolone. The libraries were constructed in a second round of multiplex PCR and then size-selected and purified. Paired-end sequencing of the libraries was performed with 100 bp reads on an Illumina HiSeq2000. SOAPnuke was used to process the raw data, throwing out any read that contained adapters or uncalled bases, had a mean Phred below 15, or lacked an exact constant-primer or identifier match. High-quality paired reads were merged using COPE v1.2.5, and each unique nucleotide sequence was defined as a clonotype. MiTCR v1.1 was used to align clonotypes to the IMGT TRBV, TRBD and TRBJ reference segments. Analysis was restricted to V-J combinations with a frequency above 0.0001, which covered 98% to 99.2% of repertoires. A TCS score was defined as the ratio of F50 (clonal expansion) to E x V (chaos), with BLOSUM62-based TCRdist applied between CDR3 peptides within each V-J. Welch's t-statistics and random forest reduced fewer than 600 V-J features to under 15, which were used in a naive Bayes classifier (R e1071). Sample size was not statistically predetermined, and investigators were not blinded to group allocation. According to the paper, TCR Vbeta CDR3 sequencing was carried out on about 140 peripheral blood samples, which came from fewer than 50 ophthalmopathy, around 74 hyperthyroidism and approximately 17 progressor patients.

The rearrangement combines TRBV20-1 with TRBJ1-1, with TRBD1 identical over 7 junction bases. This receptor was identified in a woman aged 30 to 39 with Graves disease. Donor details come from another sample of the same person, matched by shared clones. The sequencing used peripheral blood mononuclear cells (PBMCs), collected at new diagnosis, from a patient treated with antithyroid drugs. The CDR3 corresponds to CSAPTGTMNTEAFF. The nucleotide sequence is TGCAGTGCTCCGACAGGGACAATGAACACTGAAGCTTTCTTT.